The rows below give T cell receptor beta chains drawn from one sample of a study of blood T cell repertoires in COVID-19. Profiling relied on immunoSEQ multiplex PCR, and the TCRdb table lists in-frame clones only, not all of them. This table holds 270,000 or so clones, roughly 93% found once. What was sequenced was PBMCs or T cells enriched from blood (not recorded which). The receptors shown here come from a woman aged 40 to 50 with acute COVID-19. The CDR3 runs from the conserved cysteine through the conserved F or W. Each record gives: D gene, J gene, clone size, V gene, CDR3 protein, CDR3 DNA. The D gene is left open where the match is weak. Clone size is not always given. Where it is, it says once, few, many or a class for expanded clones.

>NA|TRBJ1-5|NA|TRBV6-5
CASRSSGSNQPQHF
TGTGCCAGCAGGTCGTCAGGTAGCAATCAGCCCCAGCATTTT
>NA|TRBJ1-5|NA|TRBV28
CASSPSGVGNQPQHF
TGTGCCAGCAGCCCGTCGGGGGTCGGCAATCAGCCCCAGCATTTT
>TRBD2|TRBJ2-7|NA|TRBV27
CASSSGLVGYEQYF
TGTGCCAGCAGTTCTGGACTAGTTGGCTACGAGCAGTACTTC
>TRBD1|TRBJ2-7|NA|TRBV5-3
CARSLGQGKPYEQYF
TGTGCCAGAAGCTTGGGACAGGGGAAACCCTACGAGCAGTACTTC
>TRBD1|TRBJ1-2|NA|TRBV28
CASRVGTGGDGYTF
TGTGCCAGCAGGGTCGGGACAGGGGGGGATGGCTACACCTTC
>TRBD1|TRBJ2-5|NA|TRBV9
CASSASGQGKTQYF
TGTGCCAGCAGCGCCTCGGGACAGGGGAAGACCCAGTACTTC
>NA|TRBJ2-5|NA|TRBV19
CASSIDLAQEETQYF
TGTGCCAGTAGTATAGATTTGGCACAGGAAGAGACCCAGTACTTC
>NA|TRBJ1-3|once|TRBV7-2
CASSTHRSGAGNTIYF
TGTGCCAGCAGCACCCACAGGTCGGGCGCTGGAAACACCATATATTTT
>NA|TRBJ1-1|NA|TRBV3-1/TRBV3-2
CASNLGGANTEAFF
TGTGCCAGCAACCTCGGAGGGGCGAACACTGAAGCTTTCTTT
>TRBD2|TRBJ2-1|once|TRBV7-3
CASSRTSGRDGNEQFF
TGTGCCAGCAGCCGGACTAGCGGGAGGGACGGTAATGAGCAGTTCTTC
>NA|TRBJ2-2|once|TRBV27
CASTAGEFTGELFF
TGTGCCAGCACGGCAGGGGAGTTCACCGGGGAGCTGTTTTTT
>NA|TRBJ2-5|NA|TRBV7-2
CASSWGRGETQYF
TGTGCCAGCAGCTGGGGACGGGGGGAGACCCAGTACTTC
>TRBD1|TRBJ2-7|once|TRBV28
CASSIRTGPYEQYF
TGTGCCAGCAGTATCCGGACAGGCCCCTACGAGCAGTACTTC
>NA|TRBJ2-7|NA|TRBV7-8
CASSLGAGYYEQYF
TGTGCCAGCAGCCTTGGGGCAGGATACTACGAGCAGTACTTC
>NA|TRBJ1-5|NA|TRBV19
CASSIVTVYYSNQPQHF
TGTGCCAGTAGTATAGTAACGGTTTATTATAGCAATCAGCCCCAGCATTTT
>TRBD2|TRBJ2-4|NA|TRBV11-2
CASSEGTSGGARQYF
TGTGCCAGCAGCGAAGGGACTAGCGGGGGGGCTCGTCAGTACTTC
>NA|TRBJ1-5|few|TRBV5-4
CASSLGAGKPQHF
TGTGCCAGCAGCTTGGGGGCAGGGAAGCCCCAGCATTTT
>NA|TRBJ2-2|NA|TRBV10-3
CAISDPLEGGTGELFF
TGTGCCATCAGTGACCCATTAGAAGGAGGCACCGGGGAGCTGTTTTTT
>TRBD2|TRBJ2-6|NA|TRBV7-3
CASSLHSGGLGGANVLTF
TGTGCCAGCAGCTTACATAGCGGGGGCCTGGGAGGGGCCAACGTCCTGACTTTC
>NA|TRBJ1-2|NA|TRBV2
CASSEGTVYYGYTF
TGTGCCAGCAGTGAAGGGACAGTATACTATGGCTACACCTTC
>NA|TRBJ1-1|few|TRBV6-6
CATRSTGGAMNTEAFF
TGTGCCACAAGATCGACAGGTGGGGCTATGAACACTGAAGCTTTCTTT
>NA|TRBJ2-7|few|TRBV28
CASSFSAGPQRDEQYF
TGTGCCAGCAGTTTTTCTGCAGGGCCTCAACGGGACGAGCAGTACTTC
>NA|TRBJ1-5|NA|TRBV19
CASSIIVHQPQHF
TGTGCCAGTAGTATTATAGTCCATCAGCCCCAGCATTTT
>NA|TRBJ1-5|few|TRBV5-4
CASSFQGRGNQPQHF
TGTGCCAGCAGCTTCCAGGGGAGAGGCAATCAGCCCCAGCATTTT
>NA|TRBJ1-1|NA|TRBV7-9
CASSPPDRENTEAFF
TGTGCCAGCAGCCCGCCGGACAGAGAGAACACTGAAGCTTTCTTT
>NA|TRBJ2-7|once|TRBV9
CASSVAGGTFYEQYF
TGTGCCAGCAGCGTAGCTGGAGGGACTTTCTACGAGCAGTACTTC
>NA|TRBJ2-7|NA|TRBV11-2
CASSPSYEQYF
TGTGCCAGCAGCCCGAGCTACGAGCAGTACTTC
>NA|TRBJ1-4|NA|TRBV2
CASTRYPNEKLFF
TGTGCCAGCACCCGCTACCCTAATGAAAAACTGTTTTTT
>NA|TRBJ1-2|NA|TRBV3-1/TRBV3-2
CASSQDLRGGGYTF
TGTGCCAGCAGCCAAGATCTTCGGGGGGGTGGCTACACCTTC
>NA|TRBJ1-1|NA|TRBV2
CASSERGNTEAFF
TGTGCCAGCAGTGAAAGGGGGAACACTGAAGCTTTCTTT
>TRBD2|TRBJ2-2|NA|TRBV24-1
CATAAIGGEVGELFF
TGTGCCACCGCCGCCATCGGGGGGGAGGTCGGGGAGCTGTTTTTT
>NA|TRBJ2-3|NA|TRBV2
CASSWTRTDTQYF
TGTGCCAGCAGCTGGACTCGCACAGATACGCAGTATTTT
>NA|TRBJ2-2|NA|TRBV7-8
CASSPRDLVTGELFF
TGTGCCAGCAGCCCAAGGGACTTGGTCACCGGGGAGCTGTTTTTT
>NA|TRBJ2-3|NA|TRBV18
CASSPRGKVSDTQYF
TGTGCCAGCTCACCAAGGGGAAAGGTATCGGATACGCAGTATTTT
>NA|TRBJ2-3|NA|TRBV5-1
CASSLDLGRDTQYF
TGCGCCAGCAGCTTGGACCTGGGCAGGGATACGCAGTATTTT
>NA|TRBJ1-3|NA|TRBV5-1
CASSLDSGTGNTIYF
TGCGCCAGCAGCTTGGATTCGGGAACCGGAAACACCATATATTTT
>TRBD2|TRBJ2-7|NA|TRBV18
CASSPGTNYEQYF
TGTGCCAGCTCCCCCGGGACTAACTACGAGCAGTACTTC
>NA|TRBJ2-2|NA|TRBV19
CASSIDRAGELFF
TGTGCCAGTAGTATAGATCGGGCCGGGGAGCTGTTTTTT
>NA|TRBJ1-5|NA|TRBV19
CASSISGIGNQPQHF
TGTGCCAGTAGTATTAGCGGGATAGGTAATCAGCCCCAGCATTTT